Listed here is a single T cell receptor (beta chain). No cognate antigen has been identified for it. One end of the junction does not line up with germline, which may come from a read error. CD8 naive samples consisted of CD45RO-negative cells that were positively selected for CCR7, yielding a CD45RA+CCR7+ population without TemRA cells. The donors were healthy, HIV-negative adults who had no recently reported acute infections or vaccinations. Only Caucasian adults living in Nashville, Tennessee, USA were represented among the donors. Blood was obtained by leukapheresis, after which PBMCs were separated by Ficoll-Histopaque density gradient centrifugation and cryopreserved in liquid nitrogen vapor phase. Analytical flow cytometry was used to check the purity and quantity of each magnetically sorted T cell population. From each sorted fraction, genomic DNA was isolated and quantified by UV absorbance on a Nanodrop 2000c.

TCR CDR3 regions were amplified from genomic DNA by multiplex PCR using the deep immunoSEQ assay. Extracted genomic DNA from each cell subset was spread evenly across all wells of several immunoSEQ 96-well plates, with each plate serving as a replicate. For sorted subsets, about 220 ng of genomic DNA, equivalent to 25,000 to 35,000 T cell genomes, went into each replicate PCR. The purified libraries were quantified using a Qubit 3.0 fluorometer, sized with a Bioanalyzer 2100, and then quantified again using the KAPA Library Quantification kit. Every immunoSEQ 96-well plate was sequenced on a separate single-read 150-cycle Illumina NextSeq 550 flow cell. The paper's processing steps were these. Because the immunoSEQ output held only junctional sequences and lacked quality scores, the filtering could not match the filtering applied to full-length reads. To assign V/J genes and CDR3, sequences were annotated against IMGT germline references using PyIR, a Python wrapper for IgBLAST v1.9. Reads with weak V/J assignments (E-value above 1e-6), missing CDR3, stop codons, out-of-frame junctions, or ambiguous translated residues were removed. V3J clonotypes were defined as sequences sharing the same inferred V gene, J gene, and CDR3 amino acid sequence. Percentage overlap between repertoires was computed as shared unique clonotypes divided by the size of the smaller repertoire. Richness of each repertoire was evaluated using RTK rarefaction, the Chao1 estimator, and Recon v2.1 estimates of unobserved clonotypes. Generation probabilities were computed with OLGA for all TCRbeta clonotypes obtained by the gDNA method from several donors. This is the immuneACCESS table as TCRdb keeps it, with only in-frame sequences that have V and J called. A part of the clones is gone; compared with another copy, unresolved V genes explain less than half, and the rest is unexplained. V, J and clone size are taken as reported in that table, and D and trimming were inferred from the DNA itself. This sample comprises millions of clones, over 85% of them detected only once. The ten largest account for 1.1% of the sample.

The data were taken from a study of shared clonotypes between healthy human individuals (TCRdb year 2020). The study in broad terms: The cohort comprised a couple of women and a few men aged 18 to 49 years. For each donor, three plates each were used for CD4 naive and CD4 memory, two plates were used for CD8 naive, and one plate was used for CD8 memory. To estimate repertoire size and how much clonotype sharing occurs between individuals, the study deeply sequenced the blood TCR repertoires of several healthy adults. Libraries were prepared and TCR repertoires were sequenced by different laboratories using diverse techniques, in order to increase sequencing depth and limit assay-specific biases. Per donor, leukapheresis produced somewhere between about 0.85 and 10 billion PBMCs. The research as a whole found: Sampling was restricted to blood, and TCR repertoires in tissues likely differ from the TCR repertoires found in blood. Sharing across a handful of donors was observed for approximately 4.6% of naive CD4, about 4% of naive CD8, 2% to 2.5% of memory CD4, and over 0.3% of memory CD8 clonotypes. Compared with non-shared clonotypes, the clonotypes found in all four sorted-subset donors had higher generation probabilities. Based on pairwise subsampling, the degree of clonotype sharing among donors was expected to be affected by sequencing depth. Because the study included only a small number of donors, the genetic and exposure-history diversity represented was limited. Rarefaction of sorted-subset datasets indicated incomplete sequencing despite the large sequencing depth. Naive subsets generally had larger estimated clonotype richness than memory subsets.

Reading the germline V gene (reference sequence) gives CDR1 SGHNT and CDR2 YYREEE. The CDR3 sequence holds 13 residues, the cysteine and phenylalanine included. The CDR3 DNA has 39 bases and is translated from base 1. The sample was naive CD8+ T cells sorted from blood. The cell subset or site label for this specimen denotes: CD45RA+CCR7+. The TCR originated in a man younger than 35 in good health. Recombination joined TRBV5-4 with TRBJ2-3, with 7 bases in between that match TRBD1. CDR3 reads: CASSRDSRDTQYF. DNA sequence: TGTGCCAGCAGTAGGGACAGCAGAGATACGCAGTATTTT.